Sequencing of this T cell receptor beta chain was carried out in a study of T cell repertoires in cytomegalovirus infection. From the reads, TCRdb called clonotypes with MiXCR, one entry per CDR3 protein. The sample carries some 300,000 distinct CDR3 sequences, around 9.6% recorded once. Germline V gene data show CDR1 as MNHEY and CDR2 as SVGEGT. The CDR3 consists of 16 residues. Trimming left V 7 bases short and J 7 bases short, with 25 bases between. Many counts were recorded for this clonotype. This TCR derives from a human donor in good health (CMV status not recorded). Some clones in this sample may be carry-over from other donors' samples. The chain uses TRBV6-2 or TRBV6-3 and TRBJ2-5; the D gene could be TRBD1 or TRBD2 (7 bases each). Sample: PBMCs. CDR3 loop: CASTLQGGTISGTQYF. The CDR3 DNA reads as TGTGCCAGCACCCTTCAGGGGGGGACCATATCTGGGACCCAGTACTTC.